These T cell receptor beta chains were read from a single sample in a study of OX40 agonist ivuxolimab in advanced cancers. Data came from immunoSEQ multiplex PCR; TCRdb stores just in-frame clones and leaves some out. Of roughly 70,000 clones listed, around 88% are singletons. This specimen was CD4+ or CD8+ T cells sorted from blood, taken in a trial of the OX40 agonist ivuxolimab. The receptors come from an adult with an advanced solid tumor such as melanoma, head and neck, liver or kidney cancer. Each CDR3 is given with its conserved first and last residue. D genes are given only for firm matches. Only some rows state a clone size, as once, few, many or a class for expanded clones.

>NA|TRBV18|NA|TRBJ1-2
TGTGCCAGCTCACCCCGAGGGCAAAACTATGGCTACACCTTC
CASSPRGQNYGYTF
>NA|TRBV6-1|NA|TRBJ1-1
TGTGCCAGCAAGCTTCTGAGGAACACTGAAGCTTTCTTT
CASKLLRNTEAFF
>NA|TRBV18|TRBD1|TRBJ2-3
TGTGCCAGCTCAGTACAGGGGGAGTCAGATACGCAGTATTTT
CASSVQGESDTQYF
>NA|TRBV7-2|NA|TRBJ2-3
TGTGCCAGCAGATCCATAGGGGGAACAGATACGCAGTATTTT
CASRSIGGTDTQYF
>few|TRBV28|NA|TRBJ2-5
TGTGCCAGCAGTTTATGGGGACCGGGGGAGACCCAGTACTTC
CASSLWGPGETQYF
>NA|TRBV25-1|NA|TRBJ1-4
TGTGCCAGCAGTACCCACAGGGAGCCCGCGGAAGAAAAACTGTTTTTT
CASSTHREPAEEKLFF
>once|TRBV6-5|NA|TRBJ1-1
TGTGCCAGCAGTTACGACACTTCGAACACTGAAGCTTTCTTT
CASSYDTSNTEAFF
>NA|TRBV6-5|NA|TRBJ2-5
TGTGCCAGCAGTTACTCGACGGAACAAGAGACCCAGTACTTC
CASSYSTEQETQYF
>once|TRBV6-5|NA|TRBJ2-7
TGTGCCAGCAGCCAGGGAGGAGGACCCGGTGAGCAGTACTTC
CASSQGGGPGEQYF
>NA|TRBV10-3|NA|TRBJ1-6
TGTGCCATCAGTGAGGGTCTCGGCTCACCCCTCCACTTT
CAISEGLGSPLHF
>NA|TRBV9|NA|TRBJ2-2
TGTGCCAGCAGCGCCGTTTTGTACACCGGGGAGCTGTTTTTT
CASSAVLYTGELFF
>NA|TRBV11-3|TRBD1|TRBJ1-2
TGTGCCAGCAGCCGGGGAGCCCGGCAGGGGGGAGGAGGGCTACACACCTTC
CASSRGARQGGGGLHTF
>NA|TRBV11-2|NA|TRBJ1-2
TGTGCCAGCAGCTTAGGCAGGGATGGCTACACCTTC
CASSLGRDGYTF
>NA|TRBV5-6|TRBD1|TRBJ2-1
TGTGCCAGCAGCACGGGACAGTTTGTGTATGAGCAGTTCTTC
CASSTGQFVYEQFF
>NA|TRBV5-4|NA|TRBJ2-3
TGTGCCAGCAGCTTGGCGGTGGGAGCAACAGATACGCAGTATTTT
CASSLAVGATDTQYF
>NA|TRBV19|NA|TRBJ1-4
TGTGCCAGTAGTGACCAGGGTCTTCCTAATGAAAAACTGTTTTTT
CASSDQGLPNEKLFF
>NA|TRBV27|NA|TRBJ2-5
TGTGCCAGCAGTTTGGGGACGGGCCAAGAGACCCAGTACTTC
CASSLGTGQETQYF
>NA|TRBV9|NA|TRBJ1-3
TGTGCCAGCAGCGTAGCTGGAACCTCTGGAAACACCATATATTTT
CASSVAGTSGNTIYF
>once|TRBV7-9|NA|TRBJ2-3
TGTGCCAGCAGTTACAGTTCTAGCACAGATACGCAGTATTTT
CASSYSSSTDTQYF
>NA|TRBV15|NA|TRBJ2-5
TGTGCCACCCGGGCCATGACAGACAACCAAGAGACCCAGTACTTC
CATRAMTDNQETQYF
>NA|TRBV28|TRBD1|TRBJ1-2
TGTGCCAGCAGTGGACAGGTTTACGGCTACACCTTC
CASSGQVYGYTF
>NA|TRBV30|NA|TRBJ2-7
TGTGCCTGGAGGGTAGGGGGGCTCTACGAGCAGTACTTC
CAWRVGGLYEQYF
>NA|TRBV10-3|NA|TRBJ2-7
TGTGCCATCAGTGAGTCGGGCGGGTCCCTCTACGAGGAGCAGTACTTC
CAISESGGSLYEEQYF
>NA|TRBV7-3|NA|TRBJ2-3
TGTGCCAGCACTCCGGGGGAGGTCACAGATACGCAGTATTTT
CASTPGEVTDTQYF
>NA|TRBV1|NA|TRBJ2-2
TGCACCAGCAGCCAATGGACGGGGTTGAACACCGGGGAGCTGTTTTTT
CTSSQWTGLNTGELFF
>NA|TRBV7-3|NA|TRBJ2-1
TGTGCCAGCAGCCAAATGGAAGGGGTGAGCTCCTACAATGAGCAGTTCTTC
CASSQMEGVSSYNEQFF
>NA|TRBV13|TRBD2|TRBJ2-3
TGTGCCAGCAGCTTACCCCGACAGCGGGGGGGTGGGGATACGCAGTATTTT
CASSLPRQRGGGDTQYF
>few|TRBV18|TRBD1|TRBJ2-3
TGTGCCAGCTCAACTCAGGGGGCCGGCACAGATACGCAGTATTTT
CASSTQGAGTDTQYF
>NA|TRBV7-2|TRBD2|TRBJ2-2
TGTGCCAGCAGCCTTGGACTAGCGGGGACCGGGGAGCTGTTTTTT
CASSLGLAGTGELFF
>NA|TRBV30|NA|TRBJ2-2
TGTGCCTGGAGTGTAAGAAGAGACGGGGAGCTGTTTTTT
CAWSVRRDGELFF
>few|TRBV5-4|NA|TRBJ2-7
TGTGCCAGCAGCGCCGACAGGATCTACGAGCAGTACTTC
CASSADRIYEQYF
>NA|TRBV7-2|NA|TRBJ2-7
TGTGCCAGCAGCTTAGGGATTCATGCCACCTACGAGCAGTACTTC
CASSLGIHATYEQYF
>once|TRBV4-2|TRBD1|TRBJ1-2
TGTGCCAGCAGCCCCGACGGGACAGGCGACTATGGCTACACCTTC
CASSPDGTGDYGYTF
>NA|TRBV7-9|TRBD1|TRBJ1-1
TGTGCCAGCAGCGCGTACAGGGGGCCGGCGAACACTGAAGCTTTCTTT
CASSAYRGPANTEAFF
>NA|TRBV28|NA|TRBJ2-1
TGTGCCAGCACTGGGGGGCGGGGGAATGAGCAGTTCTTC
CASTGGRGNEQFF
>NA|TRBV7-3|NA|TRBJ2-3
TGTGCCAGCAGCTTAATCGGCGGGGCAGATACGCAGTATTTT
CASSLIGGADTQYF
>NA|TRBV21-1|NA|TRBJ2-4
TGTGCCAGCAGCGATTACGGGACAGGGAGATTCACTACCAAAAACATTCAGTACTTC
CASSDYGTGRFTTKNIQYF
>NA|TRBV7-8|NA|TRBJ2-7
TGTGCCAGCAGCTCGAGAGTTTACTACGAGCAGTACTTC
CASSSRVYYEQYF